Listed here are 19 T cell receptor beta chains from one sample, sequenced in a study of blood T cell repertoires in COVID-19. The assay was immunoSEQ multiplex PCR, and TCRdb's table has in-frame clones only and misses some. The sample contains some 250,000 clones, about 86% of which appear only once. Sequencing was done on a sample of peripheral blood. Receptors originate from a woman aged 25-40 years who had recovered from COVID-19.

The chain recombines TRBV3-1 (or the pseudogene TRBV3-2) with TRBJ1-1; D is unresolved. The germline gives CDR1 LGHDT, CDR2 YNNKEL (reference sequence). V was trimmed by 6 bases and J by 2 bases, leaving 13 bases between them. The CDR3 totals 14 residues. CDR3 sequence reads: CASSLGRVNTEAFF. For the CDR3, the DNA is TGTGCCAGCAGTTTGGGGAGGGTAAACACTGAAGCTTTCTTT.

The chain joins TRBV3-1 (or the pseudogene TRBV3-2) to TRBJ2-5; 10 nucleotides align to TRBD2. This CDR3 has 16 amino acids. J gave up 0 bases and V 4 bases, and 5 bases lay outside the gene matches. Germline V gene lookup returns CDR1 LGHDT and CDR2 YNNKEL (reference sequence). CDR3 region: CASSLQLAGHQETQYF. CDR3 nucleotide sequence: TGTGCCAGCAGCCTACAACTAGCGGGGCACCAAGAGACCCAGTACTTC.

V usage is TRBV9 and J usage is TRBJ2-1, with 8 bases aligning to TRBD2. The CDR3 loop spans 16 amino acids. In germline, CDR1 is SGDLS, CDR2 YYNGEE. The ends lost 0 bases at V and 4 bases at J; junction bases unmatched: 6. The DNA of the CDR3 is TGTGCCAGCAGCGTAGAGCGGGGGACTATTTACAATGAGCAGTTCTTC. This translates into CASSVERGTIYNEQFF.

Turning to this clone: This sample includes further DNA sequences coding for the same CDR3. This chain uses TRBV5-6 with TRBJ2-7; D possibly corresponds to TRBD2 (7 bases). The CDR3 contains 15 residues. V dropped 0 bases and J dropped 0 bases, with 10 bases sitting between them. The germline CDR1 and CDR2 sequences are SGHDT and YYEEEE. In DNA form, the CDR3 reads TGTGCCAGCAGCTTGGGCGGGGGCAGCTCCTACGAGCAGTACTTC. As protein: CASSLGGGSSYEQYF.

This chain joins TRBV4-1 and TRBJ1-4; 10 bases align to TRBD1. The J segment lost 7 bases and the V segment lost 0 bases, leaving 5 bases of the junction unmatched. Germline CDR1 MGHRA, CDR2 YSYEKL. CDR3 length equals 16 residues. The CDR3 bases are TGCGCCAGCAGCCAAGATGGGGGACAGGGGAGTGAAAAACTGTTTTTT. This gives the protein CASSQDGGQGSEKLFF.

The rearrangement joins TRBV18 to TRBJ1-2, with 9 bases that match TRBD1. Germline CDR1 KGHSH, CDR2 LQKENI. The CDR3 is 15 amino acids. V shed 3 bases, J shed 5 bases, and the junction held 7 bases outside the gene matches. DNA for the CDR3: TGTGCCAGCTCACCTCCCGGGACAGGGTTTTATGGCTACACCTTC. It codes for CASSPPGTGFYGYTF.

In nucleotides, the CDR3 is TGTGCCAGCAGTCCTAGCGGGGGGGCCCCCTACGAGCAGTACTTC. Its protein is CASSPSGGAPYEQYF. The chain joins TRBV6-5 to TRBJ2-7, with 12 bases matching TRBD2. In germline, CDR1 is MNHEY, CDR2 SVGAGI. V shed 5 bases and J 2 bases; nucleotides not matched to a gene: 4. CDR3 length: 15 amino acids.

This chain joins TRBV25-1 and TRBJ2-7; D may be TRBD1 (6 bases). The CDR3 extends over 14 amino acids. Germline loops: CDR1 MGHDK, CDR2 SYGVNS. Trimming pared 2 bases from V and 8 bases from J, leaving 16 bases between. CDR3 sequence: CASSETSGTTQQYF. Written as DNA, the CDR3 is TGTGCCAGCAGTGAAACCTCCGGGACAACCCAGCAGTACTTC.

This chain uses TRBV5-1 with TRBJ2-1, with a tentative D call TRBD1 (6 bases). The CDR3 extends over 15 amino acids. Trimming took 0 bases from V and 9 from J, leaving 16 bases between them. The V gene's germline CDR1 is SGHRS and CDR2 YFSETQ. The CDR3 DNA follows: TGCGCCAGCAGCTTGGTTCTGGGTACCAGGGGTGAGCAGTTCTTC. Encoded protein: CASSLVLGTRGEQFF.

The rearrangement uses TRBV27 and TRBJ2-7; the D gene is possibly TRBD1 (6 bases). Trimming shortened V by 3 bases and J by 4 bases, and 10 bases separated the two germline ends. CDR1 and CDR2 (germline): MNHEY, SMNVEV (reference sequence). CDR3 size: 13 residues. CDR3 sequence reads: CASSFLGAYEQYF. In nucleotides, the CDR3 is TGTGCCAGCAGTTTTTTGGGGGCTTACGAGCAGTACTTC.

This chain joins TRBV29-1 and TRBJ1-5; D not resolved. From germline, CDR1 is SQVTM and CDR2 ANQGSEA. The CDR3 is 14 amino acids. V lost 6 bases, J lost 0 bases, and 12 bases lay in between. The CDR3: CSVSPTDSNQPQHF. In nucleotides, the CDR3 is TGCAGCGTCAGTCCAACAGATAGCAATCAGCCCCAGCATTTT.

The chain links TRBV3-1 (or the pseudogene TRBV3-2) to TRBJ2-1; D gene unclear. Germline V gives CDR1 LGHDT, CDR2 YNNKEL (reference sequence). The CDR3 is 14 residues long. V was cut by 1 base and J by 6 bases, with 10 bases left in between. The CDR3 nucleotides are TGTGCCAGCAGCCAAGGGCCCCATTCCAATGAGCAGTTCTTC. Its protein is CASSQGPHSNEQFF.

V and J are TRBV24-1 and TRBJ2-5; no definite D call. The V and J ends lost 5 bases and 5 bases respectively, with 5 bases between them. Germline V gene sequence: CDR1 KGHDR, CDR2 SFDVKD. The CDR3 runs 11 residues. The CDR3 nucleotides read TGTGCCACCAGTGGAGTTGAGACCCAGTACTTC. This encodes CATSGVETQYF.

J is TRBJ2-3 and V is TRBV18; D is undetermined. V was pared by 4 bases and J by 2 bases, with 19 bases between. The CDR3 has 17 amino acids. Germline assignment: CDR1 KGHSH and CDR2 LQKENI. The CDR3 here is CASSRIPPEPNTDTQYF. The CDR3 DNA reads TGTGCCAGCTCACGAATCCCCCCGGAGCCAAACACAGATACGCAGTATTTT. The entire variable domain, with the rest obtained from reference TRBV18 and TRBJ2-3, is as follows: NAGVMQNPRHLVRRRGQEARLRCSPMKGHSHVYWYRQLPEEGLKFMVYLQKENIIDESGMPKERFSAEFPKEGPSILRIQQVVRGDSAAYFCASSRIPPEPNTDTQYFGPGTRLTVL.

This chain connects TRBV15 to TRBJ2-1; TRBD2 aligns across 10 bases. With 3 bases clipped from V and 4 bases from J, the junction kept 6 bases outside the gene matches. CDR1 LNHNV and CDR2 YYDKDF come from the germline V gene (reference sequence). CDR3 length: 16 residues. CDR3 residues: CATSRDKRGGYNEQFF. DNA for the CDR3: TGTGCCACCAGCAGGGATAAGCGGGGGGGTTACAATGAGCAGTTCTTC.

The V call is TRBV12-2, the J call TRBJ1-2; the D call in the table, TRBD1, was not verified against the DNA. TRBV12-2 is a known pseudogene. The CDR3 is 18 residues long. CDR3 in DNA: TGTGCAAGTCGCTTAGTTCCACTCCCTTACCTACAGGTCCCTGGCTACACCTTC. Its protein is CASRLVPLPYLQVPGYTF.

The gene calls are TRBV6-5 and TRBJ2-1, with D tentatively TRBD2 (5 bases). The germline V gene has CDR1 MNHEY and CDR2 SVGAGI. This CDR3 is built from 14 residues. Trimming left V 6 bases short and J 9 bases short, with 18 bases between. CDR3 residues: CASSRRPLEGEQFF. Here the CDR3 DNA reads TGTGCCAGCAGCCGCCGACCCCTCGAGGGTGAGCAGTTCTTC.

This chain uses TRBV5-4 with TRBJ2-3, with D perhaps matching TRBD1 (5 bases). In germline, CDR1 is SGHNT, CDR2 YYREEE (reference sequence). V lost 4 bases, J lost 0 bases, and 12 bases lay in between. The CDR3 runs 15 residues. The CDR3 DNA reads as TGTGCCAGCAGCCCAGGGTTCTCTAGCACAGATACGCAGTATTTT. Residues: CASSPGFSSTDTQYF.

The CDR3 coding sequence is TGTGCCAGCAGCTTAGTCCGCGGATACAATGAGCAGTTCTTC. Residues: CASSLVRGYNEQFF. This chain joins TRBV7-8 and TRBJ2-1; D uncertain. The germline CDR1 and CDR2 sequences are SGHVS and FQNEAQ. The CDR3 runs to 14 residues. The V end lost 1 base, the J end lost 4 bases, and 8 bases lay between the germline ends.